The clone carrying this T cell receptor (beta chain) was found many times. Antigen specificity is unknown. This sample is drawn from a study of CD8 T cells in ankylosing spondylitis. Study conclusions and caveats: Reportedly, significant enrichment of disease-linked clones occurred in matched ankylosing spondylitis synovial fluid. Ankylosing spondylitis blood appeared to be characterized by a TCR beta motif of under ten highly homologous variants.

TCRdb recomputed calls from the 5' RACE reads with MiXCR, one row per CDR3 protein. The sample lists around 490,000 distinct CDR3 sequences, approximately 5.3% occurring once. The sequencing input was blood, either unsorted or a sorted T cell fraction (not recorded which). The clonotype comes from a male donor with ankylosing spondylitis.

CDR3 sequence: CSARLERGNQPQHF. The DNA for the CDR3 is TGCAGTGCTAGGTTGGAAAGGGGGAATCAGCCCCAGCATTTT. V gene TRBV20-1 combines with J gene TRBJ1-5, with a possible D match to TRBD1 (6 bases). This CDR3 is built from 14 residues. Deletions cut 3 bases from V and 4 bases from J, with 13 bases between. CDR1 is DFQATT and CDR2 is SNEGSKA in the germline V gene (reference sequence).